This T cell receptor beta chain emerged from a study of cytomegalovirus exposure and HLA in healthy donors. This CDR3 is built from 12 residues. The ends were cut back, 6 bases at V and 6 bases at J, with 8 bases in the middle. Looked up from germline, CDR1 is MDHEN and CDR2 is SYDVKM. Donors were nominally healthy when sampled, though unrecorded immune exposures were likely. With regard to this clone: What it binds is not known.

The PCR was carried out with 60 Vbeta primers and 13 Jbeta primers. Source study methods: A later analysis tallied tens of millions of unique TCR beta chains, roughly 11 million of them shared. TCRdb's copy holds only in-frame clones and misses some; the assay was immunoSEQ multiplex PCR. Clone size and the V and J calls come from that table; the DNA yielded D and trimming. Counted here are over 130,000 clones, 82% occurring once; the ten biggest clones make up around 2.5%. Notes on the study in general: A later analysis reported that several of the most significant clusters appeared to be linked to common viral pathogens, among them Epstein-Barr virus.

The sequenced material came from PBMCs. The TCR sequence derives from a male donor in good health and CMV-seronegative. The genes are TRBV28 and TRBJ2-2; D is unresolved. In DNA, the CDR3 is TGTGCCAGCAGCCAGGAACCCGGGGAGCTGTTTTTT. Amino acid sequence: CASSQEPGELFF.